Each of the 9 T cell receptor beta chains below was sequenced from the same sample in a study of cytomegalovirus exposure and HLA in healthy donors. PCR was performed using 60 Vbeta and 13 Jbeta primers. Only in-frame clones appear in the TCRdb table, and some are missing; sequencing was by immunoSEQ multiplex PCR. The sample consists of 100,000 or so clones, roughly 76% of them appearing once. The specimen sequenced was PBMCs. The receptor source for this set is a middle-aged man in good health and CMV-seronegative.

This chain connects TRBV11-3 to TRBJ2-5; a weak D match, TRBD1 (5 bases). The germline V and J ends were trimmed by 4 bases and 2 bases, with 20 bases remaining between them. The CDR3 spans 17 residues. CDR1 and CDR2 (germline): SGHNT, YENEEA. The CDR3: CASSWGKDSHHQETQYF. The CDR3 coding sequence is TGTGCCAGCAGCTGGGGAAAAGACAGTCACCATCAAGAGACCCAGTACTTC.

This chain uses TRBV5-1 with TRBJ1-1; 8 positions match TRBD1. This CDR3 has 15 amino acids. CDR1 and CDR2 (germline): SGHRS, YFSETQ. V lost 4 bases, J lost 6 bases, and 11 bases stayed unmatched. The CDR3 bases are TGCGCCAGCAGCGAAGTTGACAGGGGACGGGCTGAAGCTTTCTTT. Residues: CASSEVDRGRAEAFF.

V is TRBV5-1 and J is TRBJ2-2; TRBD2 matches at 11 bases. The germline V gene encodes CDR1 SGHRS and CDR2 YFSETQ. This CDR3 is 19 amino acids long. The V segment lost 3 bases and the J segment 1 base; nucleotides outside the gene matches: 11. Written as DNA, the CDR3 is TGCGCCAGCAGCTCTTTACTAGCGGGGGTCGCCGGGAACACCGGGGAGCTGTTTTTT. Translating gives CASSSLLAGVAGNTGELFF.

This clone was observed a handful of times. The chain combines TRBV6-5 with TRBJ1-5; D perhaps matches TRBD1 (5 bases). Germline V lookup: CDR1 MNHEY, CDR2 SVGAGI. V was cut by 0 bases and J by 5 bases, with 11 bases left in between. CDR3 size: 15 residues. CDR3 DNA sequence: TGTGCCAGCAGTTACTCGGGGCGGAGCGATCAGCCCCAGCATTTT. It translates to CASSYSGRSDQPQHF.

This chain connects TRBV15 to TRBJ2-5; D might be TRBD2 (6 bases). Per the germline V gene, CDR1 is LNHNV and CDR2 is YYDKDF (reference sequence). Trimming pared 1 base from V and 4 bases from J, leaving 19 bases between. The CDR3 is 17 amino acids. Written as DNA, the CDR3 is TGTGCCACCAGCAGAGCTCCAGTGAGGGTGGGGGGAGAGACCCAGTACTTC. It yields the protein CATSRAPVRVGGETQYF. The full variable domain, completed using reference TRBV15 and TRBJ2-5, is DAMVIQNPRYQVTQFGKPVTLSCSQTLNHNVMYWYQQKSSQAPKLLFHYYDKDFNNEADTPDNFQSRRPNTSFCFLDIRSPGLGDTAMYLCATSRAPVRVGGETQYFGPGTRLLVL.

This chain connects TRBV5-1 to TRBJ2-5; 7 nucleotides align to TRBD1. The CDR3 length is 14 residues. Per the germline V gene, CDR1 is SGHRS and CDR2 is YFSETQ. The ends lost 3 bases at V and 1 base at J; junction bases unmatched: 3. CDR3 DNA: TGCGCCAGCAGCTCCCGGACAGGCCAAGAGACCCAGTACTTC. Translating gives CASSSRTGQETQYF.

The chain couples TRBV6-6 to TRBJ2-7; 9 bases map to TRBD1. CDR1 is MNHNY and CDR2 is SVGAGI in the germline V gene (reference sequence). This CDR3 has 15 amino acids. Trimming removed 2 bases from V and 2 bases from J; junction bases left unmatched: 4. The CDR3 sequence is CASSYGGTGTYEQYF. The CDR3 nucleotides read TGTGCCAGCAGTTACGGCGGGACAGGGACCTACGAGCAGTACTTC.

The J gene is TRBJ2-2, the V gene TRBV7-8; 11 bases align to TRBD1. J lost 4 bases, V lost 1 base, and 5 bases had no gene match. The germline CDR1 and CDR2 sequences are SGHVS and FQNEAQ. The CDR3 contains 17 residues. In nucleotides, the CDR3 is TGTGCCAGCAGCTTAGTTACCGGGACAGGGGGCACCGGGGAGCTGTTTTTT. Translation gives CASSLVTGTGGTGELFF.

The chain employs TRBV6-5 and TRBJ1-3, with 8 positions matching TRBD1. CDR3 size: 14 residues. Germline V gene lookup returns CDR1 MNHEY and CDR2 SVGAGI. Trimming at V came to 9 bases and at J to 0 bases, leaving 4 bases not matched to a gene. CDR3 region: CASYTGGSGNTIYF. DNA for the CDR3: TGTGCCAGTTATACAGGGGGCTCTGGAAACACCATATATTTT.